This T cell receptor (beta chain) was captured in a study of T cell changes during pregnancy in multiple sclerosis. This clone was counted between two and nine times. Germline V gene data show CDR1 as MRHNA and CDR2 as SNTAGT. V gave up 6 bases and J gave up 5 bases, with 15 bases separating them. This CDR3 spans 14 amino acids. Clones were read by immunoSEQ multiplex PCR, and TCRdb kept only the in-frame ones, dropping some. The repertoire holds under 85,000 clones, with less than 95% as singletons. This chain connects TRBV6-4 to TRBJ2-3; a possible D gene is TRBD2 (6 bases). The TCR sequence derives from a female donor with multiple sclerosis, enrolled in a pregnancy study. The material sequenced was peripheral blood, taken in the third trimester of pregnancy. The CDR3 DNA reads TGTGCCAGCAGCAAAGACTCGGAGGGAGATACGCAGTATTTT. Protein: CASSKDSEGDTQYF.